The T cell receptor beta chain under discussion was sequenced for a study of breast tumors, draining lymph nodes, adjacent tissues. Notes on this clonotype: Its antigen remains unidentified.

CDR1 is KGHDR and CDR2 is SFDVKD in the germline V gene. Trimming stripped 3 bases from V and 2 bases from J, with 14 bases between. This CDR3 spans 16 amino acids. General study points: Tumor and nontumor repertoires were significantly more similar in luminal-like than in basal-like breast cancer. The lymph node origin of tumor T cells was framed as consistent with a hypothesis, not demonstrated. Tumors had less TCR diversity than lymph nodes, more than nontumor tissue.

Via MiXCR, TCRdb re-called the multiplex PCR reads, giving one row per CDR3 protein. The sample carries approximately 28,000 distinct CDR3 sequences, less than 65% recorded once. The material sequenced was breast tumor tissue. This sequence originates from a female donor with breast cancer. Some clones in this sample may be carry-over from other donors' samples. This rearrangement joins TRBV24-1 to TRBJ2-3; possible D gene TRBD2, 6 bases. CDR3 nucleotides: TGTGCCACCAGTGATGTCAACGGGGGACTCACAGATACGCAGTATTTT. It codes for CATSDVNGGLTDTQYF.